The 27 T cell receptor beta chains below were found in one sample sequenced in a study of OX40 agonist ivuxolimab in advanced cancers. Profiled with immunoSEQ multiplex PCR; TCRdb holds only in-frame clones, not every one. The sample shows about 78,000 clones, about 90% of them seen only once. Sequences were derived from CD4+ or CD8+ T cells sorted from blood, sampled in a trial of the OX40 agonist ivuxolimab. These receptors came from an adult with an advanced solid tumor such as melanoma, head and neck, liver or kidney cancer.

This rearrangement joins TRBV18 to TRBJ2-2, with 9 bases identical to TRBD2. Looked up from germline, CDR1 is KGHSH and CDR2 is LQKENI. The trim removed 1 base at V and 4 bases at J, leaving 4 bases unmatched. The CDR3 runs to 16 residues. In nucleotides, the CDR3 is TGTGCCAGCTCACCACTTAGCGGGAGTGGCACCGGGGAGCTGTTTTTT. This codes for CASSPLSGSGTGELFF. Based on the CDR3 plus reference TRBV18 and TRBJ2-2, the full variable domain is NAGVMQNPRHLVRRRGQEARLRCSPMKGHSHVYWYRQLPEEGLKFMVYLQKENIIDESGMPKERFSAEFPKEGPSILRIQQVVRGDSAAYFCASSPLSGSGTGELFFGEGSRLTVL.

The chain uses TRBV5-4 and TRBJ2-5; possibly TRBD1 for D (5 bases). CDR3 length equals 13 residues. Germline CDR1 and CDR2: SGHNT and YYREEE (reference sequence). The V end lost 1 base, the J end lost 5 bases, and 9 bases lay between the germline ends. CDR3 sequence (DNA): TGTGCCAGCAGCTTGCCCTCAGGGGAGACCCAGTACTTC. Encoded protein: CASSLPSGETQYF. Full variable domain (outside the CDR3, taken from reference TRBV5-4 and TRBJ2-5): ETGVTQSPTHLIKTRGQQVTLRCSSQSGHNTVSWYQQALGQGPQFIFQYYREEENGRGNFPPRFSGLQFPNYSSELNVNALELDDSALYLCASSLPSGETQYFGPGTRLLVL.

This chain connects TRBV7-2 to TRBJ2-5, with D unresolved. The V and J ends lost 5 bases and 5 bases respectively, with 12 bases between them. Germline CDR1 is SGHTA and CDR2 is FQGNSA. The CDR3 consists of 13 residues. The CDR3 sequence is CASSPEVRETQYF. As DNA, the CDR3 is TGTGCCAGCAGCCCAGAGGTTCGGGAGACCCAGTACTTC.

This clone was counted once. The chain links TRBV21-1 to TRBJ1-1; TRBD1, the table's D call, was not compared with the DNA. TRBV21-1 is assigned pseudogene status. The CDR3 spans 18 residues. CDR3 in DNA: TGTGCCAGCAGCCCCCATGCCCCCTATGACAGGGGCAACACTGAAGCTTTCTTT. It yields the protein CASSPHAPYDRGNTEAFF.

This chain uses TRBV5-4 with TRBJ2-7, with 10 positions matching TRBD2. Germline V gives CDR1 SGHNT, CDR2 YYREEE (reference sequence). J was trimmed by 7 bases and V by 1 base; bases with no gene match: 8. The CDR3 covers 15 residues. The CDR3 region has the DNA TGTGCCAGCAGCTTGCGAGCGGGAGGGCCAGGGGAGCAGTACTTC. Its translation: CASSLRAGGPGEQYF.

V and J are TRBV28 and TRBJ2-7; TRBD2 matches 8 bases. The CDR3 has 16 residues. Looked up from germline, CDR1 is MDHEN and CDR2 is SYDVKM. The junction had 7 bases not matched to a gene; V was cut back by 3 bases and J by 0 bases. The CDR3 here is CASSLGLAGPSYEQYF. The DNA for the CDR3 is TGTGCCAGCAGTTTGGGGCTAGCGGGCCCCTCCTACGAGCAGTACTTC.

This clone was observed a handful of times. V is TRBV2 and J is TRBJ1-1, with D unresolved. Germline V gives CDR1 SNHLY, CDR2 FYNNEI. This CDR3 is built from 13 residues. Trimming shortened V by 8 bases and J by 0 bases, and 10 bases separated the two germline ends. As DNA, the CDR3 is TGTGCCAGCCTAGAACAACTGAACACTGAAGCTTTCTTT. This gives the protein CASLEQLNTEAFF.

The chain carries TRBV7-2 and TRBJ1-4; D is unresolved. The CDR3 length is 13 residues. The ends were cut back, 1 base at V and 7 bases at J, with 7 bases in the middle. The germline CDR1 and CDR2 sequences are SGHTA and FQGNSA. CDR3: CASSLEWGEKLFF. The CDR3 bases are TGTGCCAGCAGCTTAGAATGGGGTGAAAAACTGTTTTTT.

This sequence joins TRBV20-1 and TRBJ2-5; 7 bases line up with TRBD1. This CDR3 spans 11 amino acids. V shed 6 bases and J 11 bases; nucleotides not matched to a gene: 9. CDR1 DFQATT and CDR2 SNEGSKA come from the germline V gene (reference sequence). DNA for the CDR3: TGCAGTGCAGAACCGACAGGGCAGCAGTACTTC. Its protein is CSAEPTGQQYF.

The J gene is TRBJ2-1, the V gene TRBV2; TRBD1 agrees at 7 bases. The germline CDR1 and CDR2 sequences are SNHLY and FYNNEI. The trim removed 5 bases at V and 7 bases at J, leaving 14 bases unmatched. The CDR3 is 16 amino acids. CDR3 sequence reads: CASSFFPDRARNEQFF. CDR3 DNA sequence: TGTGCCAGCAGTTTTTTCCCTGACAGGGCGAGGAATGAGCAGTTCTTC.

The chain carries TRBV5-6 and TRBJ2-5; TRBD2 aligns across 8 bases. After removal of 1 base from V and 4 bases from J, the junction contained 12 bases not matched to a gene. The germline V gene has CDR1 SGHDT and CDR2 YYEEEE. The CDR3 sequence is 17 residues long. The chain's CDR3 is CASSLPSATSEGETQYF. The CDR3 DNA sequence: TGTGCCAGCAGCTTGCCCTCCGCGACTAGCGAGGGAGAGACCCAGTACTTC.

The chain combines TRBV27 with TRBJ2-7, with TRBD1 identical over 8 bases. The V gene's germline CDR1 is MNHEY and CDR2 SMNVEV (reference sequence). Trimming at V came to 5 bases and at J to 3 bases, leaving 9 bases not matched to a gene. CDR3 length: 15 residues. The CDR3: CASSTRTGSGYEQYF. Written as DNA, the CDR3 is TGTGCCAGCAGTACCCGGACAGGGTCCGGCTACGAGCAGTACTTC.

This sequence joins TRBV2 and TRBJ2-2; D may match TRBD1 or TRBD2 (5 bases each). This CDR3 region has 19 residues. Trimming took off 7 bases at V and 1 base at J, with 25 bases between the two ends. The V gene's germline CDR1 is SNHLY and CDR2 FYNNEI. The CDR3 here is CASTRRGVSERLNTGELFF. The CDR3 DNA reads as TGTGCCAGCACTAGGAGAGGGGTCTCAGAGCGATTGAACACCGGGGAGCTGTTTTTT.

This clone occurred once. The chain joins TRBV6-1 to TRBJ1-2; weak D call: TRBD1 (6 bases). V dropped 6 bases and J dropped 0 bases, with 14 bases sitting between them. Germline values: CDR1 MNHNS, CDR2 SASEGT. This CDR3 region has 15 residues. CDR3 DNA sequence: TGTGCCAGCAGGGCAGGGGCAATGGCTAACTATGGCTACACCTTC. Amino acid sequence: CASRAGAMANYGYTF.

The chain has TRBV5-1 and TRBJ2-1; D remains ambiguous. The CDR3 spans 14 residues. The germline V and J ends were trimmed by 0 bases and 2 bases, with 6 bases remaining between them. Germline CDR1 is SGHRS and CDR2 is YFSETQ. The CDR3 loop is CASSLVVTYNEQFF. The CDR3 coding sequence is TGCGCCAGCAGCTTGGTAGTCACCTACAATGAGCAGTTCTTC.

CDR3 sequence (DNA): TGCGCCAGCAGGGGAGGGCCCTCCTACGAGCAGTACTTC. Protein: CASRGGPSYEQYF. The chain uses TRBV10-2 and TRBJ2-7; TRBD2 agrees at 7 bases. The V gene's germline CDR1 is WSHSY and CDR2 SAAADI. After removal of 6 bases from V and 0 bases from J, the junction contained 2 bases not matched to a gene. The CDR3 is 13 residues long.

The rearrangement uses TRBV30 and TRBJ2-7, with D unresolved. Trimming stripped 0 bases from V and 2 bases from J, with 11 bases between. The CDR3 has 14 residues. The germline CDR1 and CDR2 sequences are GTSNPN and SVGIG (reference sequence). CDR3 DNA: TGTGCCTGGAGTGTAGGGCTTACCACCTACGAGCAGTACTTC. Its translation is CAWSVGLTTYEQYF.

J is TRBJ2-1 and V is TRBV10-3; 14 nucleotides agree with TRBD2. Trimming took 5 bases from V and 10 from J; bases not matched to a gene: 7. The CDR3 extends over 15 amino acids. Germline V lookup: CDR1 ENHRY, CDR2 SYGVKD. The CDR3 sequence: CAISSGTSGRGEQFF. The CDR3 coding sequence is TGTGCCATCAGTTCCGGGACTAGCGGGAGAGGGGAGCAGTTCTTC.

The rearrangement joins TRBV7-9 to TRBJ2-2, with 8 bases matching TRBD2. With V trimmed by 1 base and J by 5 bases, 6 bases remained unmatched. This CDR3 region has 16 residues. Per the germline V gene, CDR1 is SEHNR and CDR2 is FQNEAQ (reference sequence). CDR3 nucleotide sequence: TGTGCCAGCAGCTTAGGTGGCGGGAGGCGGACCGGGGAGCTGTTTTTT. Translated: CASSLGGGRRTGELFF. Looking up the rest from reference TRBV7-9 and TRBJ2-2 gives the full variable domain: DTGVSQNPRHKITKRGQNVTFRCDPISEHNRLYWYRQTLGQGPEFLTYFQNEAQLEKSRLLSDRFSAERPKGSFSTLEIQRTEQGDSAMYLCASSLGGGRRTGELFFGEGSRLTVL.

The V and J genes are TRBV10-3 and TRBJ2-4; 9 nucleotides agree with TRBD2. Germline CDR1 and CDR2: ENHRY and SYGVKD. V dropped 0 bases and J dropped 8; count of bases not matched to a gene: 5. This CDR3 spans 15 amino acids. CDR3 in amino acids: CAISESTAGGDIQYF. Written as DNA, the CDR3 is TGTGCCATCAGTGAGTCGACAGCGGGAGGTGACATTCAGTACTTC.

The V and J genes are TRBV14 and TRBJ1-2; D possibly corresponds to TRBD1 (5 bases). The germline gives CDR1 SGHDN, CDR2 FVKESK. The CDR3 has 14 amino acids. Trimming cost V 1 base and J 8 bases, with 14 bases left between them. CDR3 region: CASSQGGTQGGYTF. CDR3 nucleotide sequence: TGTGCCAGCAGCCAAGGGGGGACCCAGGGCGGCTACACCTTC.

About this clone itself: Other DNA sequences of this sample code for an identical CDR3. The chain carries TRBV7-6 and TRBJ2-7; 11 bases are shared with TRBD2. Germline V gives CDR1 SGHVS, CDR2 FNYEAQ. This CDR3 spans 16 amino acids. The J segment lost 6 bases and the V segment lost 8 bases, leaving 15 bases of the junction unmatched. This CDR3 is CASATLTSGVFGEQYF. The CDR3 nucleotides are TGTGCCAGCGCGACTTTGACTAGCGGGGTCTTTGGCGAGCAGTACTTC. Filled out from reference TRBV7-6 and TRBJ2-7, the complete variable domain reads GAGVSQSPRYKVTKRGQDVALRCDPISGHVSLYWYRQALGQGPEFLTYFNYEAQQDKSGLPNDRFSAERPEGSISTLTIQRTEQRDSAMYRCASATLTSGVFGEQYFGPGTRLTVT.

The V gene is TRBV5-1, the J gene TRBJ2-1; D is tentatively TRBD1 or TRBD2 (6 bases each). The germline V gene has CDR1 SGHRS and CDR2 YFSETQ. This CDR3 is built from 16 residues. Trimming cost V 4 bases and J 1 base, with 15 bases left between them. The CDR3: CASSQDEGGSYNEQFF. DNA for the CDR3: TGCGCCAGCAGCCAAGACGAAGGGGGGTCCTACAATGAGCAGTTCTTC.

The count of this clone is one. This rearrangement joins TRBV30 to TRBJ1-1; TRBD1 might be the D (5 bases). Trimming pared 2 bases from V and 0 bases from J, leaving 7 bases between. The CDR3 contains 13 residues. CDR1 GTSNPN and CDR2 SVGIG come from the germline V gene (reference sequence). CDR3 bases: TGTGCCTGGAGTCCAGGGTTGAACACTGAAGCTTTCTTT. Its protein product is CAWSPGLNTEAFF.

The CDR3 region is CASSQNPRGTHYTF. DNA for the CDR3: TGTGCCAGCAGCCAAAACCCTCGTGGCACACACTACACCTTC. The chain links TRBV4-2 to TRBJ1-2; D remains unclear. Per germline, CDR1 LGHNA and CDR2 YNFKEQ. The CDR3 is made up of 14 amino acids. With 2 bases removed from V and 10 bases from J, the gap between germline ends came to 17 bases.

This chain joins TRBV19 and TRBJ2-6, with a possible D match to TRBD2 (7 bases). Trimming took 4 bases from V and 2 from J, leaving 12 bases between them. CDR3 length equals 16 residues. The germline V gene encodes CDR1 LNHDA and CDR2 SQIVND (reference sequence). CDR3 region: CASSTQGRAGANVLTF. As DNA, the CDR3 is TGTGCCAGTAGTACTCAGGGGAGGGCTGGGGCCAACGTCCTGACTTTC.

This clone was seen a handful of times. The chain has TRBV5-8 and TRBJ2-7; D call uncertain. Germline CDR1 and CDR2: SGHTS and YDEGEE. This CDR3 is built from 15 residues. V was pared by 6 bases and J by 3 bases, with 19 bases between. The CDR3 loop is CASTKPAVAYYEQYF. In DNA form, the CDR3 reads TGTGCCAGCACCAAACCGGCTGTAGCTTACTACGAGCAGTACTTC.